A selection of T cell receptor beta chains follows, all from one sample in a study of human T cells and chemical hapten exposure. One entry per CDR3 protein results from TCRdb running MiXCR on the RACE reads. The sample has some 120,000 distinct CDR3 sequences, 9% to 14% seen once. The sample consisted of whole blood, taken in connection with sensitization to the hapten diphenylcyclopropenone (DPC). These receptors were taken from a woman in her fifties or sixties with alopecia areata. Some clones in this sample may be carry-over from other donors' samples. Both conserved end residues are part of each CDR3. A D gene is named only where the DNA matches it firmly. Expanded clones get a size class; other rows say once, few or many, or leave the size out.

v_gene: TRBV5-1; j_gene: TRBJ2-7; abundance: many; d_gene: TRBD1; CDR3aa: CASSWTGVSSYEQYF; CDR3nt: TGCGCCAGCAGCTGGACAGGCGTAAGCTCCTACGAGCAGTACTTC
v_gene: TRBV12-3/TRBV12-4; j_gene: TRBJ1-2; abundance: few; d_gene: -; CDR3aa: CASSLRVGGYTF; CDR3nt: TGTGCCAGCAGTTTAAGGGTAGGAGGCTACACCTTC
v_gene: TRBV28; j_gene: TRBJ1-6; abundance: once; d_gene: -; CDR3aa: CASTPRGSSYNSPLHF; CDR3nt: TGTGCCAGCACCCCCCGAGGGAGCTCCTATAATTCACCCCTCCACTTT
v_gene: TRBV12-3/TRBV12-4; j_gene: TRBJ1-5; abundance: -; d_gene: -; CDR3aa: CASSLALGSQPQHF; CDR3nt: TGTGCCAGCAGTTTAGCCTTAGGATCACAGCCCCAGCATTTT
v_gene: TRBV20-1; j_gene: TRBJ2-7; abundance: -; d_gene: TRBD1; CDR3aa: CSAPRAGQGTDEQYF; CDR3nt: TGCAGTGCCCCTAGGGCGGGACAGGGGACCGACGAGCAGTACTTC
v_gene: TRBV7-9; j_gene: TRBJ2-7; abundance: many; d_gene: -; CDR3aa: CASSLDRLSDEQYF; CDR3nt: TGTGCCAGCAGCTTAGACCGGCTTTCTGACGAGCAGTACTTC
v_gene: TRBV9; j_gene: TRBJ2-7; abundance: -; d_gene: -; CDR3aa: CASSVATGRTYEQYF; CDR3nt: TGTGCCAGCAGCGTAGCTACCGGTCGGACCTACGAGCAGTACTTC
v_gene: TRBV28; j_gene: TRBJ1-1; abundance: once; d_gene: -; CDR3aa: CGIGRMNTEAFF; CDR3nt: TGTGGCATCGGACGGATGAACACTGAAGCTTTCTTT
v_gene: TRBV7-2; j_gene: TRBJ1-5; abundance: few; d_gene: -; CDR3aa: CASKQGSNQPQHF; CDR3nt: TGTGCCAGTAAACAGGGTAGCAATCAGCCCCAGCATTTT
v_gene: TRBV29-1; j_gene: TRBJ1-3; abundance: many; d_gene: -; CDR3aa: CSVEWQSGNTIYF; CDR3nt: TGCAGCGTTGAATGGCAGTCTGGAAACACCATATATTTT